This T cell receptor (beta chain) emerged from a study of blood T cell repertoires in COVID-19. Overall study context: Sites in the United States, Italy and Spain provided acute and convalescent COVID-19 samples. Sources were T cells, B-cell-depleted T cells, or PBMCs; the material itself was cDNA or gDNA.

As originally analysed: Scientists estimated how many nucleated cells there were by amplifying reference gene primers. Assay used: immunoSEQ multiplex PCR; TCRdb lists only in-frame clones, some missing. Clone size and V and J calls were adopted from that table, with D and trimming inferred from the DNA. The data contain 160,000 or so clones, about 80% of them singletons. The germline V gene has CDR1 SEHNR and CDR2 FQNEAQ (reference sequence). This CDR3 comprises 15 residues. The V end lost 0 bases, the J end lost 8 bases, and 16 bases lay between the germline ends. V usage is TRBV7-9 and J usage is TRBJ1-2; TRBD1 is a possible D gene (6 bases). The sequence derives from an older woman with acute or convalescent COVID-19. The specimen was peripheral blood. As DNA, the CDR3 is TGTGCCAGCAGCTTAGCTTCTACACAGGGTGGGGGCTACACCTTC. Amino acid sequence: CASSLASTQGGGYTF.